These 20 T cell receptor beta chains were all obtained from the same sample, sequenced in a study of blood T cell repertoires in COVID-19. The method was immunoSEQ multiplex PCR; TCRdb's version includes in-frame clones alone and lacks a portion of them. Found here are roughly 70,000 clones, approximately 83% of them singletons; the top ten hold about 4.3%. The sequencing input was peripheral blood. Receptors were obtained from an older woman with acute or convalescent COVID-19.

J is TRBJ1-2 and V is TRBV3-1 (or the pseudogene TRBV3-2); 12 nucleotides match TRBD1. Germline assignment: CDR1 LGHDT and CDR2 YNNKEL (reference sequence). Unmatched junction bases numbered 8, after V lost 4 bases and J lost 2 bases. CDR3 length equals 17 residues. The DNA for the CDR3 is TGTGCCAGCAGCCGGGTGGGACAGGGGGCAGTAAACTATGGCTACACCTTC. It encodes CASSRVGQGAVNYGYTF.

V usage is TRBV10-3 and J usage is TRBJ2-3, with TRBD2 matching over 10 bases. After removal of 0 bases from V and 6 bases from J, the junction contained 12 bases not matched to a gene. The CDR3 runs to 18 residues. Per the germline V gene, CDR1 is ENHRY and CDR2 is SYGVKD. CDR3 DNA: TGTGCCATCAGTGAGTCGAGGGAGAGCGGGGGGGCCCGGGATACGCAGTATTTT. It translates to CAISESRESGGARDTQYF.

The genes are TRBV12-3 or TRBV12-4 and TRBJ2-1; the match to TRBD1 covers 7 bases. The CDR3 runs 13 residues. V lost 5 bases and J lost 9; bases outside the gene matches: 7. CDR3 protein: CASSLAHRGEQFF. The CDR3 DNA follows: TGTGCCAGCAGTCTTGCACACAGGGGTGAGCAGTTCTTC.

The rearrangement links TRBV10-2 to TRBJ1-3, with D perhaps matching TRBD1 (5 bases). V lost 2 bases and J 0 bases, leaving 8 bases between the germline ends. CDR3 length: 15 amino acids. The germline gives CDR1 WSHSY, CDR2 SAAADI. The CDR3 spells CASSEGAVSGNTIYF. As DNA, the CDR3 is TGCGCCAGCAGTGAGGGGGCCGTCTCTGGAAACACCATATATTTT.

V and J are TRBV24-1 and TRBJ1-5; D possibly corresponds to TRBD1 (6 bases). The CDR3 is 17 residues long. Germline V gene lookup returns CDR1 KGHDR and CDR2 SFDVKD. V shed 5 bases and J shed 0 bases, with 16 bases lying between them. CDR3 DNA: TGTGCCACCAGTGTAAGACAGGTTTTACATAGCAATCAGCCCCAGCATTTT. Amino acid sequence: CATSVRQVLHSNQPQHF.

The rearrangement uses TRBV19 and TRBJ1-5; D gene uncertain. The V gene lost 6 bases and the J gene lost 0 bases, with 18 bases spanning the gap. The V gene's germline CDR1 is LNHDA and CDR2 SQIVND (reference sequence). This CDR3 is 17 amino acids long. The CDR3 protein is CASRPKGETYSNQPQHF. DNA for the CDR3: TGTGCCAGTAGGCCCAAAGGAGAAACCTATAGCAATCAGCCCCAGCATTTT.

This clone was detected only a few times. This sequence joins TRBV6-5 and TRBJ1-5; D remains ambiguous. V dropped 6 bases and J dropped 6 bases, with 15 bases sitting between them. The CDR3 runs 14 residues. Per germline, CDR1 MNHEY and CDR2 SVGAGI. CDR3: CASRPPGEGQPQHF. CDR3 in DNA: TGTGCCAGCAGGCCCCCCGGGGAGGGTCAGCCCCAGCATTTT.

This chain connects TRBV24-1 to TRBJ2-3; 8 nucleotides align to TRBD1. The junction had 5 bases not matched to a gene; V was cut back by 2 bases and J by 5 bases. This CDR3 contains 15 residues. Germline CDR1 is KGHDR and CDR2 is SFDVKD. CDR3 in amino acids: CATSDSGQGRDTQYF. In DNA form, the CDR3 reads TGTGCCACCAGTGATTCAGGACAGGGCAGAGATACGCAGTATTTT.

The table lists this clone with many counts. This sequence joins TRBV6-1 and TRBJ2-5; D might be TRBD1 (6 bases). V lost 4 bases to trimming and J lost 2 bases, with 17 bases between them. Germline V gene lookup returns CDR1 MNHNS and CDR2 SASEGT. There are 16 residues in the CDR3. CDR3 sequence: CASSVQPKGVQETQYF. DNA of the CDR3: TGTGCCAGCAGTGTTCAACCTAAGGGGGTTCAAGAGACCCAGTACTTC.

The chain is built from TRBV6-5 and TRBJ2-2; D is possibly TRBD2 (6 bases). CDR1 MNHEY and CDR2 SVGAGI come from the germline V gene. The CDR3 has 14 residues. Trimming removed 6 bases from V and 7 bases from J, with 15 bases in between. The CDR3 sequence is CASRAGGESGELFF. The CDR3 DNA is TGTGCCAGCAGGGCTGGCGGGGAGAGCGGGGAGCTGTTTTTT.

The chain combines TRBV6-5 with TRBJ1-5; 8 bases align to TRBD1. The CDR3 sequence is 15 residues long. Germline V gene sequence: CDR1 MNHEY, CDR2 SVGAGI. V dropped 6 bases and J dropped 6; count of bases not matched to a gene: 10. The CDR3 spells CASSPGQGVGQPQHF. CDR3 sequence (DNA): TGTGCCAGCAGCCCCGGACAGGGAGTTGGTCAGCCCCAGCATTTT.

The rearrangement joins TRBV12-1 to TRBJ2-1; TRBD2, the table's D call, lacks a check against the DNA. TRBV12-1 represents a pseudogene. The CDR3 sequence is 18 residues long. The CDR3 nucleotides read TGTGCCAGCAGCTTTGTGGGTAGCGGGGGGGCGTCCTACAATGAGCAGTTCTTC. This encodes CASSFVGSGGASYNEQFF.

The chain combines TRBV14 with TRBJ1-5; D ambiguous. The CDR3 extends over 13 amino acids. V dropped 5 bases and J dropped 6 bases, with 11 bases sitting between them. Germline V gene lookup returns CDR1 SGHDN and CDR2 FVKESK. For the CDR3, the DNA is TGTGCCAGCAGCTCGTCGGGAGCTCAGCCCCAGCATTTT. It translates to CASSSSGAQPQHF.

The chain uses TRBV7-2 and TRBJ2-7, with a possible D match to TRBD2 (6 bases). V lost 5 bases, J lost 0 bases, and 20 bases lay in between. CDR1 and CDR2 (germline): SGHTA, FQGNSA. The length of the CDR3 is 17 residues. The CDR3 coding sequence is TGTGCCAGCAGCCTAACCGTCTGGGACTCCAGCTCCTACGAGCAGTACTTC. This translates into CASSLTVWDSSSYEQYF.

The table lists this clone with a count of one. The gene calls are TRBV6-5 and TRBJ1-2; 7 bases are shared with TRBD1. The V and J ends lost 7 bases and 0 bases, in that order; junction bases with no gene match: 5. This CDR3 has 14 residues. Per the germline V gene, CDR1 is MNHEY and CDR2 is SVGAGI. CDR3 nucleotides: TGTGCCAGCAAATCGGGACAGCCTAACTATGGCTACACCTTC. Protein: CASKSGQPNYGYTF.

This clone was seen only a few times. The CDR3 loop is CASSSGHRDTQYF. DNA of the CDR3: TGTGCCAGCAGTTCGGGACATCGGGATACGCAGTATTTT. The chain couples TRBV7-4 to TRBJ2-3; TRBD1 might be the D (6 bases). Germline lookup yields CDR1 SGHVT and CDR2 SQSDAQ. V was pared by 6 bases and J by 6 bases, with 13 bases between. The CDR3 is 13 amino acids. Combining the CDR3 with reference TRBV7-4 and TRBJ2-3 gives the whole variable domain GAGVSQSPRYKVAKRGRDVALRCDSISGHVTLYWYRQTLGQGSEVLTYSQSDAQRDKSGRPSGRFSAERPERSVSTLKIQRTEQGDSAVYLCASSSGHRDTQYFGPGTRLTVL.

This chain uses TRBV2 with TRBJ2-7; TRBD2 aligns across 9 bases. After removal of 3 bases from V and 3 bases from J, the junction contained 0 bases not matched to a gene. This CDR3 spans 13 amino acids. Germline lookup yields CDR1 SNHLY and CDR2 FYNNEI. The CDR3 reads CASSDSGSYEQYF. The CDR3 DNA is TGTGCCAGCAGTGATAGCGGGAGCTACGAGCAGTACTTC.

The chain couples TRBV9 to TRBJ2-3; 9 bases fit TRBD2. Trimming removed 2 bases from V and 5 bases from J; junction bases left unmatched: 6. The CDR3 runs 15 residues. Germline values: CDR1 SGDLS, CDR2 YYNGEE. In nucleotides, the CDR3 is TGTGCCAGCAGCGTCTGGCGGGGGGGTCAAGATACGCAGTATTTT. Protein: CASSVWRGGQDTQYF.

The rearrangement uses TRBV7-2 and TRBJ1-2; 8 bases align to TRBD1. Per germline, CDR1 SGHTA and CDR2 FQGNSA. V shed 3 bases, J shed 3 bases, and the junction held 3 bases outside the gene matches. The CDR3 has 14 residues. The CDR3 sequence: CASSLDREDYGYTF. DNA for the CDR3: TGTGCCAGCAGCTTGGACAGGGAGGACTATGGCTACACCTTC.

The chain employs TRBV18 and TRBJ1-2, with 9 positions matching TRBD1. This CDR3 is 15 amino acids long. After removal of 6 bases from V and 4 bases from J, the junction contained 9 bases not matched to a gene. Germline V lookup: CDR1 KGHSH, CDR2 LQKENI. CDR3 nucleotide sequence: TGTGCCAGCTCCCTCTCGGACAGGGGCGCCTATGGCTACACCTTC. Protein: CASSLSDRGAYGYTF.